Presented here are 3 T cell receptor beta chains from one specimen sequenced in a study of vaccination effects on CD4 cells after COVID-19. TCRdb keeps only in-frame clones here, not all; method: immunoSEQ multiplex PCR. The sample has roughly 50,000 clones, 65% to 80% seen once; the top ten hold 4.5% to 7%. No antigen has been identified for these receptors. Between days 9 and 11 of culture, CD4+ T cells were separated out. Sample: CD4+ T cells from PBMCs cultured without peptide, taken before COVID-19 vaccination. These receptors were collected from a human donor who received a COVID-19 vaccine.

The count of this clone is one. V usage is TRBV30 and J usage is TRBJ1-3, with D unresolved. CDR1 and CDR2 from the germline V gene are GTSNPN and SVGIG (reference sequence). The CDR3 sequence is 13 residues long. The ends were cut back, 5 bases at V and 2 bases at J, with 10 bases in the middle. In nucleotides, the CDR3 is TGTGCCTGGGCCGTGGGGACTGGAAACACCATATATTTT. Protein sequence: CAWAVGTGNTIYF.

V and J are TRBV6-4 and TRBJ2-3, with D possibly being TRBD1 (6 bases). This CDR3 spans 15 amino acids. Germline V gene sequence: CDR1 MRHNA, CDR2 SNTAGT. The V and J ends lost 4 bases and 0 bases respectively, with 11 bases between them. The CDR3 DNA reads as TGTGCCAGCAGTGTTCTGGGACAAAGCACAGATACGCAGTATTTT. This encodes CASSVLGQSTDTQYF.

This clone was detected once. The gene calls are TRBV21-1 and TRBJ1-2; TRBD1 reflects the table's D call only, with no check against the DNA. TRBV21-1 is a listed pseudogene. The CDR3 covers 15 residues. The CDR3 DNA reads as TGTGCCAGCAGCAAAGGAACAGGGGAGGACTATGGCTACACCTTC. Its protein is CASSKGTGEDYGYTF.